This TCR beta chain originates from a study of human CD8 memory T cell subsets (dated by TCRdb to between 2020 and 2021). General notes on the study: TCRbeta repertoires of stem-like (TSTEM), progenitor exhausted-like (TPEX) and effector memory CD8+ T cell subsets were compared to assess their clonal relationships. TCRbeta repertoires were obtained from TSTEM, TPEX and effector memory subsets contributed by each of about 6 donors.

A Human TCR Profiling Kit was used to prepare UMI-labeled 5' RACE TCRbeta libraries. The same number of PCR cycles was used to prepare all TCRbeta libraries in parallel. The study's processing was this. Between about 2,900 and 20,000 functional CDR3beta clonotypes were contained in each TCRbeta library. UMI extraction and consensus assembly used MIGEC 1.2.9, requiring at least three reads per UMI. MiXCR 3.0.3 was used to extract in-frame CDR3beta repertoires. After each sample was downsampled to 42,000 randomly selected UMIs, diversity metrics were computed in VDJtools 1.2.1. For the top 3,000 clones of each sample pair, the repertoire overlap metrics D, R and F2 were calculated in VDJtools. Reads reprocessed by TCRdb are summarized as one entry per CDR3 protein sequence, and DNA is absent. The V and J calls follow TCRdb's processing rather than the paper's. The sample's own table lists about 10,000 distinct CDR3 sequences. Jointly, the top ten make up around 20% of the sample.

On the study overall, not on this receptor specifically: Only TCRbeta chains were sequenced, and repertoire comparisons were based on several donors, with testing performed by paired t-tests and Bonferroni correction. Normalized Shannon-Wiener diversity was similarly high in TSTEM and TPEX subsets, while effector memory subsets were less diverse by comparison. Based on Chao1 estimates, TSTEM subsets appeared to have greater repertoire diversity than TPEX subsets, which may reflect a broader range of specificities. The stem-like TSTEM and TPEX subsets each shared clonotypes with effector memory cells, but the TSTEM and TPEX repertoires had minimal overlap with each other, suggesting distinct antigen spectra.

A remark on this clonotype: There is no known antigen for this receptor.

Density gradient separation was used to isolate peripheral blood mononuclear cells from buffy coats of healthy donors. The study enriched total CD8+ T cells through negative magnetic separation using EasySep or MojoSort CD8+ T cell isolation kits. For each subset, total RNA was extracted using an RNeasy Mini Kit from duplicate vials of over 120,000 sorted CD8+ T cells. PBMCs were used either fresh or after being cryopreserved in fetal bovine serum containing about 11% DMSO. CD8+ T cell subsets were sorted to purity by fluorescence-activated cell sorting on a FACSAria III. The CDR3 goes from the cysteine to the phenylalanine over 15 residues. DNA is not on record. CDR1 and CDR2 are read off the germline V gene (reference sequence) as DFQATT and SNEGSKA.

Material for sequencing was CD8+ T cells from PBMCs. Recombination connected TRBV20-1 to TRBJ2-1. The origin of this receptor is a human donor in good health. The CDR3 sequence is CSARAAAAVYNEQFF.